These T cell receptor beta chains were read from a single sample in a study of blood T cell repertoires in COVID-19. Profiling relied on immunoSEQ multiplex PCR, and the TCRdb table lists in-frame clones only, not all of them. This sample carries about 73,000 clones, over 80% of them seen once, and the ten largest clones take approximately 2.5%. What was sequenced was peripheral blood. Receptor source: a man at least 80 years old with active or convalescent COVID-19. The CDR3 runs from the conserved cysteine through the conserved F or W. A clone size is listed for some rows: how often the clone was seen (once, few, many), or a class if it is expanded.

>TRBJ2-1|.|16|TRBV28
CASSQMGQTNYNEQFF
>TRBJ2-5|few|14|TRBV28
CASRAPTGMETQYF
>TRBJ2-3|.|11|TRBV5-1
CASSWGQGWYF
>TRBJ2-5|.|20|TRBV5-1
CASSPSGRGYSDRRQETQYF
>TRBJ2-1|few|13|TRBV3-1/TRBV3-2
CASILAGRNEQFF
>TRBJ2-1|.|13|TRBV19
CASSPDTGNEQFF
>TRBJ2-1|.|17|TRBV11-3
CASSAHPWDRANNEQFF
>TRBJ2-7|.|14|TRBV6-5
CASRPGQGTSEQYF
>TRBJ2-5|.|13|TRBV18
CASSQRDSETQYF
>TRBJ2-1|once|15|TRBV19
CASSRRRGGYNEQFF